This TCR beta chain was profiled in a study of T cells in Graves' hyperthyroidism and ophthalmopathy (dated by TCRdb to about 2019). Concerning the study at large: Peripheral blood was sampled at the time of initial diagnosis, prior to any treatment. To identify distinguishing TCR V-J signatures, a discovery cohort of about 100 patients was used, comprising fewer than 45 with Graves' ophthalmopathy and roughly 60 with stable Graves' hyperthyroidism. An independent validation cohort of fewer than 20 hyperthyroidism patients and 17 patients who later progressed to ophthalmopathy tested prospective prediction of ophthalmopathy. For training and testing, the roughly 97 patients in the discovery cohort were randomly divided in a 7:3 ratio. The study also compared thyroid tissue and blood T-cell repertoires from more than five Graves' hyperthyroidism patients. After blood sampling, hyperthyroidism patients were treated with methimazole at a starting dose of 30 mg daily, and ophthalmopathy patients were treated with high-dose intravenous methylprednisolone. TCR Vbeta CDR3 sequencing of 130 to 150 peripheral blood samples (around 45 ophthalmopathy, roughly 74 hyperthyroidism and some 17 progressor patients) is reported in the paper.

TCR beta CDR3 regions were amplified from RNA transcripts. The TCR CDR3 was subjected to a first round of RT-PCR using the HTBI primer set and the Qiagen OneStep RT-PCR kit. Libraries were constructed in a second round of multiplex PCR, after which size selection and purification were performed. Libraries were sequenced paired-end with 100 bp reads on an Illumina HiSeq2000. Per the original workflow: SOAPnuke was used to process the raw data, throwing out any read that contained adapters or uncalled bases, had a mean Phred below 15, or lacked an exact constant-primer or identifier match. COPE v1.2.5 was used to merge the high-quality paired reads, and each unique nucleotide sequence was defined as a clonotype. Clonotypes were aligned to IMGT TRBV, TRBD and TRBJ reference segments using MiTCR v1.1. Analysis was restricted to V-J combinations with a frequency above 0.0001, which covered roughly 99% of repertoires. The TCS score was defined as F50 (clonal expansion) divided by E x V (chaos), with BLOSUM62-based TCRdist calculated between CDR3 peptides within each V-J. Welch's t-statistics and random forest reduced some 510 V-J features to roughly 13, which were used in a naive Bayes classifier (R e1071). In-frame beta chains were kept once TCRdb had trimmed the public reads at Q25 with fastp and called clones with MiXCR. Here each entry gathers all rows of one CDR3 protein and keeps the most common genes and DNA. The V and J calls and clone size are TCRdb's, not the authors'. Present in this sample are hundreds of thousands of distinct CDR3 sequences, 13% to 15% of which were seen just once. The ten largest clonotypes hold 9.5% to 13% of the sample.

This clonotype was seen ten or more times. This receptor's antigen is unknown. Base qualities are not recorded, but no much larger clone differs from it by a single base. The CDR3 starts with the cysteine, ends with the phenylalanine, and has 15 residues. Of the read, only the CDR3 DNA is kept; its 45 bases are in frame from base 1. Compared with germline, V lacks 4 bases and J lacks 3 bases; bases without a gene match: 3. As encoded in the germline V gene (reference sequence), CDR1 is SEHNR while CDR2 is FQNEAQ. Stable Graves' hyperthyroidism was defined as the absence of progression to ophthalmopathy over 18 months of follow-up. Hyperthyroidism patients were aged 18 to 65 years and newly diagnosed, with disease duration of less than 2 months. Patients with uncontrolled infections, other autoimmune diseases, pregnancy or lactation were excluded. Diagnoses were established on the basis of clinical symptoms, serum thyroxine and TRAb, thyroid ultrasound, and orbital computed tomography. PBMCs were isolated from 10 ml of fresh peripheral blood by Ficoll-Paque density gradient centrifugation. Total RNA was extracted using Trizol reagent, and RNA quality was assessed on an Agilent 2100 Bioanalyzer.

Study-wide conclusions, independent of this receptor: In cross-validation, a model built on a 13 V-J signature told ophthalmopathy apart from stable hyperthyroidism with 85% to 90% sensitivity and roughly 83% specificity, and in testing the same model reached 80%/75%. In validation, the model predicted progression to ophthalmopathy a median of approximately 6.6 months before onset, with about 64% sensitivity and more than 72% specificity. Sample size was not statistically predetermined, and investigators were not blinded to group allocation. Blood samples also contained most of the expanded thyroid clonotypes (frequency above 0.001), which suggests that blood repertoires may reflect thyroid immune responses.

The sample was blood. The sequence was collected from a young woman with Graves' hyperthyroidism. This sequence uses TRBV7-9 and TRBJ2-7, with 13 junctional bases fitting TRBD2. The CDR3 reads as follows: CASSSGLAGYYEQYF. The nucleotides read TGTGCCAGCAGCTCGGGACTAGCGGGATACTACGAGCAGTACTTC.